A single sample is the source of the 9 T cell receptor beta chains below, sequenced in a study of shared clonotypes between healthy human individuals. Clones were read by immunoSEQ multiplex PCR, and TCRdb kept only the in-frame ones, dropping some. The sample includes some 1.5 million clones, roughly 96% of them seen just once. Sequencing used naive CD4+ T cells sorted from blood. As for subset: CD45RA+ positively selected. The source of these receptors is a man younger than 40 in good health.

The rearrangement joins TRBV5-4 to TRBJ2-3, with 7 bases that match TRBD1. After removal of 6 bases from V and 4 bases from J, the junction contained 8 bases not matched to a gene. The CDR3 length is 14 residues. Germline CDR1 and CDR2: SGHNT and YYREEE (reference sequence). CDR3 residues: CASIPQGGPDTQYF. The CDR3, as DNA: TGTGCCAGCATCCCTCAAGGGGGCCCAGATACGCAGTATTTT.

The chain uses TRBV14 and TRBJ1-1, with D unclear. V was shortened by 4 bases and J by 4 bases, with 16 bases between the two germline ends. The CDR3 is 15 amino acids. Germline assignment: CDR1 SGHDN and CDR2 FVKESK. This chain's CDR3 is CASSPFGRPRTEAFF. The CDR3 DNA sequence: TGTGCCAGCAGCCCTTTCGGGCGACCGCGCACTGAAGCTTTCTTT.

The rearrangement uses TRBV28 and TRBJ2-1; D is undetermined. CDR1 MDHEN and CDR2 SYDVKM come from the germline V gene. V was clipped by 3 bases and J by 11 bases, with 8 bases between them. There are 11 residues in the CDR3. CDR3 coding DNA: TGTGCCAGCAGTTTGGAGATTAAGCAGTTCTTC. This codes for CASSLEIKQFF.

J is TRBJ2-7 and V is TRBV4-1; 7 bases match TRBD1. This CDR3 has 18 amino acids. V gave up 3 bases and J gave up 4 bases; unmatched junction bases: 18. In germline, CDR1 is MGHRA, CDR2 YSYEKL. For the CDR3, the DNA is TGCGCCAGCAGCCAGGGATCCCTCCGATCTGGGACAGTATACGAGCAGTACTTC. Translation: CASSQGSLRSGTVYEQYF.

This clone was detected only once. The chain employs TRBV9 and TRBJ2-3; 7 bases are shared with TRBD2. The V gene end was trimmed by 3 bases and the J gene end by 1 base; junction bases not matched to a gene: 5. The CDR3 covers 15 residues. CDR1 and CDR2 from the germline V gene are SGDLS and YYNGEE. As DNA, the CDR3 is TGTGCCAGCAGCGCACGGGGGGAGGGCACAGATACGCAGTATTTT. It is translated as CASSARGEGTDTQYF.

This clone was detected only once. V is TRBV7-9 and J is TRBJ2-5; 13 bases match TRBD2. After removal of 3 bases from V and 5 bases from J, the junction contained 6 bases not matched to a gene. CDR1 and CDR2 (germline): SEHNR, FQNEAQ (reference sequence). The CDR3 spans 16 residues. CDR3 in DNA: TGTGCCAGCAGCTTTCCGACTAGCGGGAGGACGGAGACCCAGTACTTC. This translates into CASSFPTSGRTETQYF.

The V gene is TRBV6-1, the J gene TRBJ2-3; D uncertain. The CDR3 loop spans 13 amino acids. Germline V gene sequence: CDR1 MNHNS, CDR2 SASEGT. The V end was cut by 7 bases, the J end by 1 base, with 9 bases between. The DNA for the CDR3 is TGTGCCAGCATAAGGCCGGGCACAGATACGCAGTATTTT. It translates to CASIRPGTDTQYF.

The rearrangement joins TRBV2 to TRBJ2-5; the D is unclear. V lost 4 bases to trimming and J lost 3 bases, with 9 bases between them. Germline V lookup: CDR1 SNHLY, CDR2 FYNNEI. The CDR3 contains 13 residues. Here the CDR3 DNA reads TGTGCCAGCAGTGTGCTTAGGGAAGAGACCCAGTACTTC. Residues: CASSVLREETQYF. Combining the CDR3 with reference TRBV2 and TRBJ2-5 gives the whole variable domain EPEVTQTPSHQVTQMGQEVILRCVPISNHLYFYWYRQILGQKVEFLVSFYNNEISEKSEIFDDQFSVERPDGSNFTLKIRSTKLEDSAMYFCASSVLREETQYFGPGTRLLVL.

The count of this clone is one. The chain uses TRBV28 and TRBJ2-7; 7 bases fit TRBD1. Trimming at V came to 8 bases and at J to 9 bases, leaving 13 bases not matched to a gene. Germline CDR1 and CDR2: MDHEN and SYDVKM. This CDR3 contains 13 residues. This chain's CDR3 is CASGGQGERWQYF. CDR3 nucleotide sequence: TGTGCCAGCGGCGGGCAGGGGGAACGGTGGCAGTACTTC.